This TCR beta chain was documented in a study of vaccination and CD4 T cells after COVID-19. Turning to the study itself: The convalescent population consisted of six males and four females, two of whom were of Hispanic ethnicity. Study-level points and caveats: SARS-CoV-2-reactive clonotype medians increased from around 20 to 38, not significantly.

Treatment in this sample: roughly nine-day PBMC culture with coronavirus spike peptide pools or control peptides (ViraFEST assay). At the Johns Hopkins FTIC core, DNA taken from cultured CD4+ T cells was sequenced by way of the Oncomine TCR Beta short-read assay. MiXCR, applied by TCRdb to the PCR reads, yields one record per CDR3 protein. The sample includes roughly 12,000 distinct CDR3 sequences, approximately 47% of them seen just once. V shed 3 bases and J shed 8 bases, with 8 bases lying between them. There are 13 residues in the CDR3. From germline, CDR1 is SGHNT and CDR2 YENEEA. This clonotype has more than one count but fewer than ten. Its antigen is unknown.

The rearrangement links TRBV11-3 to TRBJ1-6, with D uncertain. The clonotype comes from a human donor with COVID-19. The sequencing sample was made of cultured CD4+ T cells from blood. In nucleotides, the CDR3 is TGTGCCAGCAGCTTGGCCCAAGATTCACCCCTCCACTTT. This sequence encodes CASSLAQDSPLHF.